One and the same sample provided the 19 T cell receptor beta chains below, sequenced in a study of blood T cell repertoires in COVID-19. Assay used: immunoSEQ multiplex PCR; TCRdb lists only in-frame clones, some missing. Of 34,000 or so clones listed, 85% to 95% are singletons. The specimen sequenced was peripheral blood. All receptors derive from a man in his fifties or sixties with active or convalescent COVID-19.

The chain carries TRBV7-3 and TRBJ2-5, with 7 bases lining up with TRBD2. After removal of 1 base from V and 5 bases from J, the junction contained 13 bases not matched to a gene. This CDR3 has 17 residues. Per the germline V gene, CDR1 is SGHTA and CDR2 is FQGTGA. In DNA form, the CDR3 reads TGTGCCAGCAGCTTAAACCCCGGGCTGCGGGAGAGGGAGACCCAGTACTTC. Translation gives CASSLNPGLRERETQYF.

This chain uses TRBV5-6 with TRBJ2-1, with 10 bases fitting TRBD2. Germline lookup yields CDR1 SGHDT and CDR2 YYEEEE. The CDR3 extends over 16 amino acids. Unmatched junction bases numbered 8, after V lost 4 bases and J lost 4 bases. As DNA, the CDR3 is TGTGCCAGCAGCACGCCTAGCGGGGGAGAGTACAATGAGCAGTTCTTC. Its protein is CASSTPSGGEYNEQFF.

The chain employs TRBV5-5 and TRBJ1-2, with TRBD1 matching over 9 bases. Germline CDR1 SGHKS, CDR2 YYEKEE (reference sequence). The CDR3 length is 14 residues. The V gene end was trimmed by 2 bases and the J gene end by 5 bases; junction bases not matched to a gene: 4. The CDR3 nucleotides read TGTGCCAGCAGCTTAAGGGACAGGGATTATGGCTACACCTTC. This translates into CASSLRDRDYGYTF.

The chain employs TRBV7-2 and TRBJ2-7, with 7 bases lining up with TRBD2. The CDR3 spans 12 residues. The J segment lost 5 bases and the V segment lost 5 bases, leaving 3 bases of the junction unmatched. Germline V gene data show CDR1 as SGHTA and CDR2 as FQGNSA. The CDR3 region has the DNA TGTGCCAGCAGCCCGACTAGCAACGAGCAGTACTTC. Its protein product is CASSPTSNEQYF. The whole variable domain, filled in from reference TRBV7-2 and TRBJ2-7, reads GAGVSQSPSNKVTEKGKDVELRCDPISGHTALYWYRQSLGQGLEFLIYFQGNSAPDKSGLPSDRFSAERTGGSVSTLTIQRTQQEDSAVYLCASSPTSNEQYFGPGTRLTVT.

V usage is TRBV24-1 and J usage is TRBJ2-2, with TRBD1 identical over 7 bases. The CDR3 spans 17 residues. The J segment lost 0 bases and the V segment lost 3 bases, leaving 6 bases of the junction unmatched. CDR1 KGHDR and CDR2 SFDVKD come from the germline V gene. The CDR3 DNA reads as TGTGCCACCAGTGATCCTACCGGGACAGCGAACACCGGGGAGCTGTTTTTT. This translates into CATSDPTGTANTGELFF.

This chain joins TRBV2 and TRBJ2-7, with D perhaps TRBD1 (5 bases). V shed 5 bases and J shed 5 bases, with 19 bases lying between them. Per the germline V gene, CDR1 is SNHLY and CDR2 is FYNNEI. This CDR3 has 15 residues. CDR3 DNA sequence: TGTGCCAGCAGTCCCCTTAGGGGCGCAGGGAACGAGCAGTACTTC. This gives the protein CASSPLRGAGNEQYF.

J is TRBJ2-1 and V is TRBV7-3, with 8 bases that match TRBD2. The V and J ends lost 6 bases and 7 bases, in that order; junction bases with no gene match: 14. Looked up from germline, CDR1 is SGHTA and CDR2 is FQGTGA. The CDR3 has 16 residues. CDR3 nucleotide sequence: TGTGCCAGCAGTACCCGCGGGGGGCAGGACCTAAATGAGCAGTTCTTC. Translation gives CASSTRGGQDLNEQFF.

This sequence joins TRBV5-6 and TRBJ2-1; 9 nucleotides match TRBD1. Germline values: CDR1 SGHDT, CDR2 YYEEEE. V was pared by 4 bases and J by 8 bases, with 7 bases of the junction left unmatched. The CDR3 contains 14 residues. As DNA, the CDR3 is TGTGCCAGCAGCCTCTTGGACAGGGGTTATGAGCAGTTCTTC. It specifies CASSLLDRGYEQFF.

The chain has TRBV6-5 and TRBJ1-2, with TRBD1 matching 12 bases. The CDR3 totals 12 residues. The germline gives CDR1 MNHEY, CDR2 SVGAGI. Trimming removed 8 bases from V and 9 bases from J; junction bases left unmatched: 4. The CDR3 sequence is CASLGQGASYTF. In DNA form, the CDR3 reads TGTGCCAGCCTGGGACAGGGGGCTAGCTACACCTTC.

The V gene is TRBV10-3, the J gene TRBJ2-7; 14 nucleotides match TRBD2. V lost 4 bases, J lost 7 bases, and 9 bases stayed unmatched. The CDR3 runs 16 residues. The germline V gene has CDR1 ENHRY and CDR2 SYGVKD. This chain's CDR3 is CAISGGLAGVPGEQYF. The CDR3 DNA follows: TGTGCCATCAGTGGGGGACTAGCGGGAGTCCCGGGAGAGCAGTACTTC.

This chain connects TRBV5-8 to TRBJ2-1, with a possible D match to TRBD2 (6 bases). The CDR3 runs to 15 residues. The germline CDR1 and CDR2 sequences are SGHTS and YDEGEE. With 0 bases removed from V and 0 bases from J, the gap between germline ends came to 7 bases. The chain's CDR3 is CASSLVGSSYNEQFF. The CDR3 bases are TGTGCCAGCAGCTTGGTCGGGAGCTCCTACAATGAGCAGTTCTTC. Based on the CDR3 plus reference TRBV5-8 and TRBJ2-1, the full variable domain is EAGVTQSPTHLIKTRGQQATLRCSPISGHTSVYWYQQALGLGLQFLLWYDEGEERNRGNFPPRFSGRQFPNYSSELNVNALELEDSALYLCASSLVGSSYNEQFFGPGTRLTVL.

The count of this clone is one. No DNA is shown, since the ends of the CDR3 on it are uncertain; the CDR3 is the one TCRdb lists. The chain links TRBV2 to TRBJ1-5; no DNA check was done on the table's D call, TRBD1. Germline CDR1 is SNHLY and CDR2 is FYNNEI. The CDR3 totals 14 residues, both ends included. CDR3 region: CASILDRGLQPQHF.

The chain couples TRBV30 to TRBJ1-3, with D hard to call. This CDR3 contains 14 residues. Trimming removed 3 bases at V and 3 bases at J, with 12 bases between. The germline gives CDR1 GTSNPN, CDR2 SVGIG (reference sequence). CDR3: CAWSRGRGGNTIYF. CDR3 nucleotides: TGTGCCTGGAGCCGGGGAAGAGGTGGAAACACCATATATTTT.

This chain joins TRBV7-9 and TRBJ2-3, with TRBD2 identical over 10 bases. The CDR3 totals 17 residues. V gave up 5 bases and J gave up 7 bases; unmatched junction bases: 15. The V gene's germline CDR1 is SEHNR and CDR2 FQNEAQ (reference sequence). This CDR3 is CASSPPSERGGRNTQYF. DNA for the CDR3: TGTGCCAGCAGCCCCCCTTCGGAGCGGGGGGGCAGGAATACGCAGTATTTT. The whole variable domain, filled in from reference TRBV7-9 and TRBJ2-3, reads DTGVSQNPRHKITKRGQNVTFRCDPISEHNRLYWYRQTLGQGPEFLTYFQNEAQLEKSRLLSDRFSAERPKGSFSTLEIQRTEQGDSAMYLCASSPPSERGGRNTQYFGPGTRLTVL.

The CDR3 sequence: CASRQGNPYNSPLHF. The CDR3 DNA reads TGTGCCTCCAGACAGGGCAACCCCTATAATTCACCCCTCCACTTT. The chain has TRBV30 and TRBJ1-6; 7 bases agree with TRBD1. Germline assignment: CDR1 GTSNPN and CDR2 SVGIG (reference sequence). The J segment lost 2 bases and the V segment lost 7 bases, leaving 8 bases of the junction unmatched. This CDR3 has 15 amino acids.

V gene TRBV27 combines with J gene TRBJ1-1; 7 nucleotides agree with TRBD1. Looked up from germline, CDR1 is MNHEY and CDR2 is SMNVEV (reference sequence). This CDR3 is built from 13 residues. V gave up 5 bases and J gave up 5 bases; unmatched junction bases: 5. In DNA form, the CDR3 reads TGTGCCAGCAGTCCCGGACAGGTTACTGAAGCTTTCTTT. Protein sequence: CASSPGQVTEAFF.

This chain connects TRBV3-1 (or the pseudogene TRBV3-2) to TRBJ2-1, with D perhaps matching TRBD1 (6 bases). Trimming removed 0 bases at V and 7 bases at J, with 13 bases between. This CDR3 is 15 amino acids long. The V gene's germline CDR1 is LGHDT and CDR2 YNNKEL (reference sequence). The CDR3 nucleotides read TGTGCCAGCAGCCAAGATCGGTCAGGGGAAAATGAGCAGTTCTTC. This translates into CASSQDRSGENEQFF.

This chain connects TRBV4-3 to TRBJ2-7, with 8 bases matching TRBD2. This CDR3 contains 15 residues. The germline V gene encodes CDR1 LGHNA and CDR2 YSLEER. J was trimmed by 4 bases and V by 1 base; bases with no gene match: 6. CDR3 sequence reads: CASSQGTSRQYEQYF. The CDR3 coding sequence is TGCGCCAGCAGCCAAGGGACTAGCCGCCAATACGAGCAGTACTTC.

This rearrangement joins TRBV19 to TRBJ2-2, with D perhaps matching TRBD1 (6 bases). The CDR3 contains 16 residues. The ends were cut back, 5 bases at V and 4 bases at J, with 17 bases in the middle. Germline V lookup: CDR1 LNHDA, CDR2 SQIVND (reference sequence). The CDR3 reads CASSPLPGTSTGELFF. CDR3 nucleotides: TGTGCCAGTAGTCCTCTCCCCGGGACAAGCACCGGGGAGCTGTTTTTT.